This T cell receptor (beta chain) is drawn from a study of post-analysis software for immune sequencing data. Looking at the study overall: Patients had relapsing-remitting, secondary progressive or progressive-relapsing multiple sclerosis; some lacked subtype. Findings and limits, study-wide: TRBV5-6, TRBV5-1 and TRBV20-1 were among four or five TRBV segments more frequent in patients than controls. Controls' normalized Chao1 diversity significantly exceeded that of multiple sclerosis patients.

The germline gives CDR1 MNHNS, CDR2 SASEGT. With V trimmed by 5 bases and J by 5 bases, 14 bases remained unmatched. This CDR3 region has 17 residues. Built from TCR beta cDNA, the libraries had unique molecular identifiers in them. Using its own MiXCR run on the PCR reads, TCRdb lists one record per CDR3 protein. Of hundreds of thousands of distinct CDR3 sequences in the sample, roughly 46% are singletons; the top ten hold more than 1.5%. As concerns this clonotype: Its specificity is not known.

The genes are TRBV6-1 and TRBJ1-1, with 10 bases identical to TRBD1. This clonotype was sampled from a girl aged 10-17 years with multiple sclerosis. Sequenced: blood. The chain's CDR3 is CASSQGQGVYRWTEAFF. The CDR3 nucleotides are TGTGCCAGCAGTCAAGGACAGGGGGTCTATCGATGGACTGAAGCTTTCTTT.